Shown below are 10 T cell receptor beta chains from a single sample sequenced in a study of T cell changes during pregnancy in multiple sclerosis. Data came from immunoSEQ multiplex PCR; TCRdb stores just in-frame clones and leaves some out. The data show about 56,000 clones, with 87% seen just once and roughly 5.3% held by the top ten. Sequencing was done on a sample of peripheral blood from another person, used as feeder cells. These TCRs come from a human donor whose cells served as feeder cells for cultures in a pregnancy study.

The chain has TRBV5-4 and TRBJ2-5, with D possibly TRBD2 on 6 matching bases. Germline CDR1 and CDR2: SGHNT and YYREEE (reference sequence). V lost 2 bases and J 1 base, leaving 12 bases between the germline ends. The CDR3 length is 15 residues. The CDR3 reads CASSFSGSPQETQYF. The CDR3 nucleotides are TGTGCCAGCAGCTTTAGCGGCTCCCCCCAAGAGACCCAGTACTTC.

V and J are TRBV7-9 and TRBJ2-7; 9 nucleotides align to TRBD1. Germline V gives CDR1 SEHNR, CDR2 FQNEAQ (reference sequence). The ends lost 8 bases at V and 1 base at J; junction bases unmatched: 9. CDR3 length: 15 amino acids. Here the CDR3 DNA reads TGTGCCAGCGCCCCCGGGACAGGGCTGTCCTACGAGCAGTACTTC. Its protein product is CASAPGTGLSYEQYF. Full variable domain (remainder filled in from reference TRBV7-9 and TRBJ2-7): DTGVSQNPRHKITKRGQNVTFRCDPISEHNRLYWYRQTLGQGPEFLTYFQNEAQLEKSRLLSDRFSAERPKGSFSTLEIQRTEQGDSAMYLCASAPGTGLSYEQYFGPGTRLTVT.

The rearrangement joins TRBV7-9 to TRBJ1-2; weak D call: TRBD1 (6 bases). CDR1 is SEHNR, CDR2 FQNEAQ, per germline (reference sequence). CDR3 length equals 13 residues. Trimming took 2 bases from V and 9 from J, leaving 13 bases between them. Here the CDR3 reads CASSLQAQGSYTF. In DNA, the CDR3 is TGTGCCAGCAGCTTACAAGCACAGGGCAGCTACACCTTC.

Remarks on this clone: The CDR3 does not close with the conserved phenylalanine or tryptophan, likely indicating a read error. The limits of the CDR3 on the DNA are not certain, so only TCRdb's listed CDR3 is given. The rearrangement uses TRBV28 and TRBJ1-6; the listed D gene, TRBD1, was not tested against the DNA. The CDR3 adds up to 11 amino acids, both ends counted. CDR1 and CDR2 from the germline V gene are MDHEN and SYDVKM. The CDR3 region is CASSTQHRWTL.

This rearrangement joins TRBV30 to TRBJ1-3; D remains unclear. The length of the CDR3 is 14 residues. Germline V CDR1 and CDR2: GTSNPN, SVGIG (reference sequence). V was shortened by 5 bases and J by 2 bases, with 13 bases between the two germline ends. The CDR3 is CAWGVDGTGNTIYF. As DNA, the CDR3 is TGTGCCTGGGGGGTCGACGGAACTGGAAACACCATATATTTT.

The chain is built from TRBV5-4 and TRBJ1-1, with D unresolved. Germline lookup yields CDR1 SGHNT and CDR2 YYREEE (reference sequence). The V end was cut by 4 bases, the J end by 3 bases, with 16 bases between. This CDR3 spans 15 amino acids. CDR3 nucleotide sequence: TGTGCCAGCAGCGGCGAAGGGAGGTGGGACACTGAAGCTTTCTTT. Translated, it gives CASSGEGRWDTEAFF.

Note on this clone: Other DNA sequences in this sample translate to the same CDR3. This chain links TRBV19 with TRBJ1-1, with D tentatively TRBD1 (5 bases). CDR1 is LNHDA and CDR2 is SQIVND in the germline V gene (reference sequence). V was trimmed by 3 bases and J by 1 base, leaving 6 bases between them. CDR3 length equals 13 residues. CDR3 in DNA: TGTGCCAGTAGTATTGGGGGGAACACTGAAGCTTTCTTT. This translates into CASSIGGNTEAFF.

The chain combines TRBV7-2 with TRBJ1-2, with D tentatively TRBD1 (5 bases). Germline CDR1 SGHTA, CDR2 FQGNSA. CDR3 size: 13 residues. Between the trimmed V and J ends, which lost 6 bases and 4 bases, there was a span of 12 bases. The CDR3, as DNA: TGTGCCAGCAGTCCCGACAGCCCCTATGGCTACACCTTC. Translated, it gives CASSPDSPYGYTF.

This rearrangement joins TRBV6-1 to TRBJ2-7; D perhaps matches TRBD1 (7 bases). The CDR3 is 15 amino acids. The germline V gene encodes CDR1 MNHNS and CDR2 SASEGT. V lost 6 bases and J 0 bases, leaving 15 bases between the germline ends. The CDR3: CASSPGGTNSYEQYF. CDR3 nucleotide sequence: TGTGCCAGCAGCCCAGGGGGGACAAACTCCTACGAGCAGTACTTC.

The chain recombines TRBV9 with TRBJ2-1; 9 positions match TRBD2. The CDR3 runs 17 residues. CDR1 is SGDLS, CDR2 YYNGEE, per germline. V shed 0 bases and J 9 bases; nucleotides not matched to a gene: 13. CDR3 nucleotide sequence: TGTGCCAGCAGCGTAGTGGTGGTAGCGGGAGAGGAGGGTGAGCAGTTCTTC. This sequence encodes CASSVVVVAGEEGEQFF.